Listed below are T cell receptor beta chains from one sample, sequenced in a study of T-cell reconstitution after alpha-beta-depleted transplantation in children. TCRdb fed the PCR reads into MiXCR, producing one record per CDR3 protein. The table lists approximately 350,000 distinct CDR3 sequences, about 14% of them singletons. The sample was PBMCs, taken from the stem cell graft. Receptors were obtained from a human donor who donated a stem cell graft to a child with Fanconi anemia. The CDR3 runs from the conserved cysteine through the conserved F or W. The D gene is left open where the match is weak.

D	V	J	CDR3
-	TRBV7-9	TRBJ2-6	CASSLFSESGANVLTF
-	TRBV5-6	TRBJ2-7	CASTTDIGEQYF
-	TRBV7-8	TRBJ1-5	CASSLVSGWDQPQHF
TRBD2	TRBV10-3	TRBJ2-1	CAIRTGGAKNEQFF
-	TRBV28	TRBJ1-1	CASSLFGGLAFF
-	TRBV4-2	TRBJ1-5	CASSQDGSNQPQHF
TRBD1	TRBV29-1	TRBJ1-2	CSVDRGQGAGYTF
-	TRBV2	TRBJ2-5	CASSYTAYQETQYF
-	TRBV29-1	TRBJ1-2	CSVAYGRGYTF
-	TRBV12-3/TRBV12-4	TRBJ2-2	CASSTRTGELFF
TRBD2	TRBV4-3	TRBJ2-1	CASSQGLAGVWGNEQFF
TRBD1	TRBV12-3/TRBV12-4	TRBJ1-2	CASRAGTGVGYTF
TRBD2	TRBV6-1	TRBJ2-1	CASSASGGVNEQFF
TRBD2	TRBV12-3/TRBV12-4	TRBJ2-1	CASSLSGASGGARDEQFF
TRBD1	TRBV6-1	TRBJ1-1	CASRSITGDTEAFF
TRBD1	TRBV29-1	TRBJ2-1	CSSHRGLYNEQFF
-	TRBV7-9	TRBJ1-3	CASTPAQAGNTIYF
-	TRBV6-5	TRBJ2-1	CASSYNGEQFF
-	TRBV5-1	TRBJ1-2	CASSLEGGGLGYTF
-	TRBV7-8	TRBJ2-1	CASSLSSPYNEQFF
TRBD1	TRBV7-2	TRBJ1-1	CASSPGTGMNTEAFF
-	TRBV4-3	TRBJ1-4	CASSPTGFANEKLFF
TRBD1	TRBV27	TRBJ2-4	CASSITTGGASKNIQYF
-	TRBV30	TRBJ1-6	CAWSAGVRSPLHF
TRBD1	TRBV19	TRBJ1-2	CASSRDRVNYGYTF
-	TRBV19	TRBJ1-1	CASSMKGDTEAFF
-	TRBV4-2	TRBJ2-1	CASSARVDGYSEQFF
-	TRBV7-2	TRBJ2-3	CASSPLEGADTQYF
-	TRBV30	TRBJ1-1	CAWSIGQINTEAFF
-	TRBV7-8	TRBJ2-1	CASSLEGRAGGQFF
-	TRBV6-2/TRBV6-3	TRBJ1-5	CASSRGQPNQPQHF
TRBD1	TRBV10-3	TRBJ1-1	CAISAQGGTFF
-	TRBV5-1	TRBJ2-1	CASSLEQGRSFNEQFF
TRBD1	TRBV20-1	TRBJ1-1	CSASPGTGRRTEAFF
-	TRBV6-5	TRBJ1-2	CASSSPGTGSLHGYTF
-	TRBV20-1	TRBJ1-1	CSASRGYTEAFF
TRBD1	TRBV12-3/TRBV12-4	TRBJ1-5	CASSETGEGQPQHF
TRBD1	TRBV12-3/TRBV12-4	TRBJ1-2	CASSLKPGQGLDTF
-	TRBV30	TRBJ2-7	CAWSALPWGEQYF
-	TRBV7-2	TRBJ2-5	CASSLDASVETQYF
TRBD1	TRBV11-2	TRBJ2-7	CASSPVWQGDREGAYEQYF